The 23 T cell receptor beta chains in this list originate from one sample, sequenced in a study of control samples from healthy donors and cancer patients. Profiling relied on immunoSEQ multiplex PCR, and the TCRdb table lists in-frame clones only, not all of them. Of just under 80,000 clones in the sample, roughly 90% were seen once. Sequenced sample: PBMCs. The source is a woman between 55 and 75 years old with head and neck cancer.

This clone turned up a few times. The CDR3 DNA is TGTGCCAGCAGCTTGCGTTTCCTAGCGGGAGGGCCGGAGGGTGAGCAGTTCTTC. Amino acids: CASSLRFLAGGPEGEQFF. This chain links TRBV5-5 with TRBJ2-1; 12 positions agree with TRBD2. There are 18 residues in the CDR3. Germline V gene lookup returns CDR1 SGHKS and CDR2 YYEKEE (reference sequence). The V segment lost 1 base and the J segment 9 bases; nucleotides outside the gene matches: 14.

CDR3 sequence: CASSPPGQTYEQYF. For the CDR3, the DNA is TGTGCCAGCTCACCACCCGGACAGACCTACGAGCAGTACTTC. The chain combines TRBV18 with TRBJ2-7, with D possibly matching TRBD1 (6 bases). V shed 0 bases and J shed 2 bases, with 8 bases lying between them. The CDR3 spans 14 residues. The germline V gene has CDR1 KGHSH and CDR2 LQKENI.

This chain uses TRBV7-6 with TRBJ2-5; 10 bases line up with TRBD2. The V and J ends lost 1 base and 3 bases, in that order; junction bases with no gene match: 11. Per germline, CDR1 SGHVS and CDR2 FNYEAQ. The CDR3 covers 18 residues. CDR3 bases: TGTGCCAGCAGCTTAGTCTATCCTAGAAGCGGGAGGGAAGAGACCCAGTACTTC. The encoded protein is CASSLVYPRSGREETQYF.

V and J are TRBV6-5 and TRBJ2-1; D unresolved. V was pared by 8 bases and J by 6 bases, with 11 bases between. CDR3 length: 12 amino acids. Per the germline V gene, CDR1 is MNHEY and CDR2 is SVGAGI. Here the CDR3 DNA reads TGTGCCAGCCGGCTAGGCGCCAATGAGCAGTTCTTC. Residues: CASRLGANEQFF.

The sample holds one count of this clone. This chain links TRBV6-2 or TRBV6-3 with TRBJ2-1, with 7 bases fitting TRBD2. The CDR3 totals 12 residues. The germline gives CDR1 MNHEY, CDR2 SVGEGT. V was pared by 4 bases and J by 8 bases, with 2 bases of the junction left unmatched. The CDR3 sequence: CASSSRGDEQFF. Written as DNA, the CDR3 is TGTGCCAGCAGTTCCCGGGGGGATGAGCAGTTCTTC.

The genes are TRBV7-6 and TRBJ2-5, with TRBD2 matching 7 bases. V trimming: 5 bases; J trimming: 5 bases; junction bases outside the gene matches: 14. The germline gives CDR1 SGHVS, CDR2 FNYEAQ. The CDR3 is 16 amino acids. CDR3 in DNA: TGTGCCAGCAGCGCGGGGGACGGCGGTGGGGGGGAGACCCAGTACTTC. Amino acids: CASSAGDGGGGETQYF.

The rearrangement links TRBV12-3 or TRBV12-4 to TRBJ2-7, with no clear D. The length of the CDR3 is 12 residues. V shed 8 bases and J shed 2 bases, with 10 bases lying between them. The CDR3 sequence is CASGGRAYEQYF. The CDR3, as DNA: TGTGCCAGCGGTGGAAGGGCCTACGAGCAGTACTTC.

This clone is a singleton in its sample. The CDR3 region has the DNA TGCGCCAGCAGATCAGGGGGAGACACCGGGGAGCTGTTTTTT. Translation: CASRSGGDTGELFF. The rearrangement joins TRBV5-1 to TRBJ2-2; 7 bases map to TRBD1. The CDR3 has 14 residues. CDR1 and CDR2 (germline): SGHRS, YFSETQ. The V and J ends lost 5 bases and 3 bases, in that order; junction bases with no gene match: 4. Variable domain in full (rest from reference TRBV5-1 and TRBJ2-2): KAGVTQTPRYLIKTRGQQVTLSCSPISGHRSVSWYQQTPGQGLQFLFEYFSETQRNKGNFPGRFSGRQFSNSRSEMNVSTLELGDSALYLCASRSGGDTGELFFGEGSRLTVL.

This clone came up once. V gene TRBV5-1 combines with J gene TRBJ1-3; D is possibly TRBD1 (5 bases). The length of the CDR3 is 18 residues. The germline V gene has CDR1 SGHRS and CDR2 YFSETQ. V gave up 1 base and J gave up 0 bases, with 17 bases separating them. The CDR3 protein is CASSLSGRGIGSGNTIYF. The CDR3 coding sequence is TGCGCCAGCAGCTTGTCAGGTCGGGGGATAGGCTCTGGAAACACCATATATTTT.

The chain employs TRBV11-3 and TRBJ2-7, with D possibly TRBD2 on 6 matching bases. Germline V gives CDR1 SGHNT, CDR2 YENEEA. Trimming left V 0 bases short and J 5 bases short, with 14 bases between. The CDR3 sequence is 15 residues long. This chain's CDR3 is CASSLERRGWHEQYF. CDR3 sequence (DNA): TGTGCCAGCAGCTTAGAGAGGAGGGGTTGGCACGAGCAGTACTTC. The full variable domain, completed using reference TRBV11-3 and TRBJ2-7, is EAGVVQSPRYKIIEKKQPVAFWCNPISGHNTLYWYLQNLGQGPELLIRYENEEAVDDSQLPKDRFSAERLKGVDSTLKIQPAELGDSAVYLCASSLERRGWHEQYFGPGTRLTVT.

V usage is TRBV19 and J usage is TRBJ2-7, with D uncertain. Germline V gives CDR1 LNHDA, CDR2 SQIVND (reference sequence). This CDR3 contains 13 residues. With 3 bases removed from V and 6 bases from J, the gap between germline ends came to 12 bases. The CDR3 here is CASSIPEKTEQYF. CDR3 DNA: TGTGCCAGTAGTATCCCAGAGAAAACCGAGCAGTACTTC.

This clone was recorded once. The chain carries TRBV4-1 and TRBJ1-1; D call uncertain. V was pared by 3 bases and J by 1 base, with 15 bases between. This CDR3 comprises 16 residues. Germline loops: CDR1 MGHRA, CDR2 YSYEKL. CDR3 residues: CASSQSAALKNTEAFF. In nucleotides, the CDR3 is TGCGCCAGCAGCCAGTCGGCCGCGCTTAAGAACACTGAAGCTTTCTTT.

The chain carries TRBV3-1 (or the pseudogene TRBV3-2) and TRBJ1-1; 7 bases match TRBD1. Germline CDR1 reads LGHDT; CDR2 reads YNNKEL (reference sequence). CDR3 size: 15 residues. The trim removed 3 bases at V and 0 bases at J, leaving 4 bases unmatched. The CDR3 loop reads CASSQGQRMNTEAFF. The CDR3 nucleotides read TGTGCCAGCAGCCAGGGACAGAGAATGAACACTGAAGCTTTCTTT.

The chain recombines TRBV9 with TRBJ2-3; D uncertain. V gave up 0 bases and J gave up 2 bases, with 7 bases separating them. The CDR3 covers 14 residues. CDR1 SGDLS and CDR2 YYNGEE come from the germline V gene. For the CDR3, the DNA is TGTGCCAGCAGCGTAGTCCGTCTCACAGATACGCAGTATTTT. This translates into CASSVVRLTDTQYF.

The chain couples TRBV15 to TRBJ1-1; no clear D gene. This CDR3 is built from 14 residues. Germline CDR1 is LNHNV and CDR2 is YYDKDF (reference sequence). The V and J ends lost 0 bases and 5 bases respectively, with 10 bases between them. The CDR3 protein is CATSRDVGRTEAFF. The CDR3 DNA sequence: TGTGCCACCAGCAGAGATGTAGGACGGACTGAAGCTTTCTTT.

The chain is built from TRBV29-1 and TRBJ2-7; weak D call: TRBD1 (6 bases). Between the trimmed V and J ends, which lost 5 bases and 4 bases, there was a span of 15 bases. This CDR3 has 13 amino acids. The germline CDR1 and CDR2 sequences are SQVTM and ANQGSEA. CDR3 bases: TGCAGCGTTCGACAGGTATCCGGGTACGAGCAGTACTTC. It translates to CSVRQVSGYEQYF.

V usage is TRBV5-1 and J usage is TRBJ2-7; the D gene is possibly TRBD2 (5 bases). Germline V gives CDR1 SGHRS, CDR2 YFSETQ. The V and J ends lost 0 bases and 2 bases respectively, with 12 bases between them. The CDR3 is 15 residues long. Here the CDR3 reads CASSLVLGATYEQYF. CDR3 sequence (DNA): TGCGCCAGCAGCTTGGTTTTGGGAGCGACCTACGAGCAGTACTTC.

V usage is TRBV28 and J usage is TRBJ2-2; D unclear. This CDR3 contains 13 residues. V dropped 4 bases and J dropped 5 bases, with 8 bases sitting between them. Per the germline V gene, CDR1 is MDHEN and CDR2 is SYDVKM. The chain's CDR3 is CASSSGFTGELFF. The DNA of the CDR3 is TGTGCCAGCAGTTCCGGGTTTACCGGGGAGCTGTTTTTT.

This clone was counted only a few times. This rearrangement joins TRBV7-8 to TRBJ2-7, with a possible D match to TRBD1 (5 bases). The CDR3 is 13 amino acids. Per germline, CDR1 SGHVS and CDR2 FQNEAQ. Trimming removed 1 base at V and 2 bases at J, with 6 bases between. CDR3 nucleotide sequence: TGTGCCAGCAGCTTAGTACAGGCCTACGAGCAGTACTTC. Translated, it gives CASSLVQAYEQYF.

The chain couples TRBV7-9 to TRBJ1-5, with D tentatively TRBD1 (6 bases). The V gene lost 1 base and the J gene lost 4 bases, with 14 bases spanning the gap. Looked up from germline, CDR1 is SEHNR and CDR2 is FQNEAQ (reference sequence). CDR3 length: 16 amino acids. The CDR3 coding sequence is TGTGCCAGCAGCTTAGGTAGTCGGGACATGAATCAGCCCCAGCATTTT. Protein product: CASSLGSRDMNQPQHF.

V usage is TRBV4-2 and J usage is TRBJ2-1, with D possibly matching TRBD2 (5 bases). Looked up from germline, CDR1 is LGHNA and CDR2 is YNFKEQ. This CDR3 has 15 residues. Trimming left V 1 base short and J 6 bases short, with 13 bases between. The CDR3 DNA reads TGTGCCAGCAGCCAAGGAACCGGAACTAGCAATGAGCAGTTCTTC. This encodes CASSQGTGTSNEQFF.

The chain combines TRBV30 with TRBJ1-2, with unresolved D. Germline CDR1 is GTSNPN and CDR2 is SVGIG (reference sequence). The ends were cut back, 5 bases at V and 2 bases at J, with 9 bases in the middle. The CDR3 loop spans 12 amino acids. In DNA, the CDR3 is TGTGCCTGGGCGGACGGGAACTATGGCTACACCTTC. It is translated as CAWADGNYGYTF. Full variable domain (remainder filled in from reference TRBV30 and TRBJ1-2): SQTIHQWPATLVQPVGSPLSLECTVEGTSNPNLYWYRQAAGRGLQLLFYSVGIGQISSEVPQNLSASRPQDRQFILSSKKLLLSDSGFYLCAWADGNYGYTFGSGTRLTVV.

CDR3 sequence reads: CAISFGLEGNEQFF. The DNA of the CDR3 is TGTGCCATCAGTTTCGGTCTAGAGGGCAATGAGCAGTTCTTC. The chain joins TRBV10-3 to TRBJ2-1; tentative D call: TRBD2 (5 bases). Germline-derived CDR1 and CDR2 are ENHRY and SYGVKD. V shed 5 bases and J shed 6 bases, with 14 bases lying between them. This CDR3 region has 14 residues.